The entry below describes one T cell receptor beta chain. The antigen remains undetermined. The same CDR3 is also encoded by other DNA sequences in this sample. CDR3 length equals 12 residues. The germline V gene has CDR1 SEHNR and CDR2 FQNEAQ (reference sequence). The germline V and J ends were trimmed by 1 base and 4 bases, with 4 bases remaining between them. The naive CD8 fraction comprised CD45RO-negative cells positively selected for CCR7 and excluded terminally differentiated effector memory CD45RA+ cells. This specimen comes from a study of shared clonotypes between healthy human individuals. In the study overall: Researchers assigned three CD4 naive, three CD4 memory, two CD8 naive and one CD8 memory plate to each donor.

Study observations and caveats: Sorted-subset sequencing was shown by rarefaction to be incomplete despite large depth. Investigators expected sequencing depth to affect clonotype sharing among donors. Larger estimated richness was generally seen in naive subsets than in memory subsets.

Produced via immunoSEQ multiplex PCR; TCRdb's table is partial and in-frame only. The sample comprises 1.5 million to 2.5 million clones, about 95% of which are singletons, and under 1.5% rests with the top ten. This chain links TRBV7-9 with TRBJ2-5, with no clear D. Material for sequencing was naive CD8+ T cells sorted from blood. The clonotype comes from a man younger than 35 in good health. The CDR3, as DNA: TGTGCCAGCAGCTTAGGTCGAGAGACCCAGTACTTC. This gives the protein CASSLGRETQYF.